These 14 T cell receptor beta chains were sequenced from one sample in a study of PD-L1 blockade in urothelial cancer. Data came from immunoSEQ multiplex PCR; TCRdb stores just in-frame clones and leaves some out. There are around 100,000 clones in the sample; approximately 85% occur only once, and 2.4% lies in the top ten. The input for sequencing was PBMCs, taken around atezolizumab (anti-PD-L1) treatment. These receptors were taken from a man aged 45 to 65 with urothelial cancer.

CDR3 protein: CASSLSGVGKNIQYF. The CDR3 DNA is TGTGCCAGCAGTTTATCGGGAGTGGGCAAAAACATTCAGTACTTC. This chain joins TRBV28 and TRBJ2-4, with D perhaps matching TRBD2 (6 bases). This CDR3 has 15 amino acids. CDR1 and CDR2 from the germline V gene are MDHEN and SYDVKM. V lost 1 base, J lost 3 bases, and 10 bases lay in between.

The rearrangement uses TRBV7-9 and TRBJ1-1; perhaps TRBD1 as D (6 bases). V lost 5 bases and J 1 base, leaving 17 bases between the germline ends. The germline V gene has CDR1 SEHNR and CDR2 FQNEAQ (reference sequence). The CDR3 runs 16 residues. CDR3 sequence reads: CASSVPMGAGNTEAFF. The CDR3, as DNA: TGTGCCAGCAGCGTTCCGATGGGGGCCGGGAACACTGAAGCTTTCTTT. The variable domain in full, completed from reference TRBV7-9 and TRBJ1-1, reads DTGVSQNPRHKITKRGQNVTFRCDPISEHNRLYWYRQTLGQGPEFLTYFQNEAQLEKSRLLSDRFSAERPKGSFSTLEIQRTEQGDSAMYLCASSVPMGAGNTEAFFGQGTRLTVV.

The chain is built from TRBV28 and TRBJ2-7, with TRBD1 matching over 7 bases. The CDR3 contains 12 residues. CDR1 is MDHEN, CDR2 SYDVKM, per germline. With 6 bases clipped from V and 3 bases from J, the junction kept 2 bases outside the gene matches. The CDR3 DNA is TGTGCCAGCAGGGGGACAGTCTACGAGCAGTACTTC. It specifies CASRGTVYEQYF.

The chain carries TRBV4-1 and TRBJ2-5, with 15 bases aligning to TRBD2. The CDR3 runs 17 residues. Germline lookup yields CDR1 MGHRA and CDR2 YSYEKL. Trimming took 4 bases from V and 5 from J; bases not matched to a gene: 8. CDR3 nucleotides: TGCGCCAGCAGCCGAAGTGGACTAGCGGGAGGGGGTGAGACCCAGTACTTC. This codes for CASSRSGLAGGGETQYF.

The chain is built from TRBV7-9 and TRBJ2-2; weak D call: TRBD2 (5 bases). This CDR3 contains 17 residues. Germline CDR1 SEHNR, CDR2 FQNEAQ (reference sequence). V dropped 1 base and J dropped 0 bases, with 12 bases sitting between them. Here the CDR3 reads CASSLGGSGSNTGELFF. The CDR3 bases are TGTGCCAGCAGCTTAGGGGGAAGCGGATCGAACACCGGGGAGCTGTTTTTT.

The gene calls are TRBV7-9 and TRBJ2-1, with D possibly being TRBD1 (6 bases). Germline V gene data show CDR1 as SEHNR and CDR2 as FQNEAQ (reference sequence). V lost 3 bases, J lost 3 bases, and 15 bases lay in between. The CDR3 consists of 16 residues. The CDR3 sequence: CASSFTQGPFYNEQFF. CDR3 sequence (DNA): TGTGCCAGCAGCTTCACTCAGGGGCCGTTCTACAATGAGCAGTTCTTC.

The genes are TRBV9 and TRBJ2-7; 9 nucleotides align to TRBD2. Unmatched junction bases numbered 9, after V lost 4 bases and J lost 4 bases. CDR1 is SGDLS and CDR2 is YYNGEE in the germline V gene. CDR3 size: 15 residues. CDR3 bases: TGTGCCAGCAGCCAGGGGGGGACTAGCTCGTACGAGCAGTACTTC. Encoded protein: CASSQGGTSSYEQYF.

The chain has TRBV5-8 and TRBJ1-5, with D possibly TRBD1 on 5 matching bases. V gave up 5 bases and J gave up 7 bases, with 13 bases separating them. In germline, CDR1 is SGHTS, CDR2 YDEGEE. This CDR3 is built from 13 residues. The CDR3 DNA sequence: TGTGCCAGCAGACGGACACCCGGGCAGCCCCAGCATTTT. Translation: CASRRTPGQPQHF.

This clone was picked up a small number of times. The rearrangement uses TRBV7-9 and TRBJ1-2; tentatively, D is TRBD1 (6 bases). Between the trimmed V and J ends, which lost 3 bases and 8 bases, there was a span of 10 bases. The CDR3 has 12 amino acids. CDR1 and CDR2 (germline): SEHNR, FQNEAQ (reference sequence). CDR3 amino acids: CASSFTGKGYTF. In DNA, the CDR3 is TGTGCCAGCAGCTTCACAGGGAAAGGCTACACCTTC. The full variable domain, its missing parts supplied by reference TRBV7-9 and TRBJ1-2, is DTGVSQNPRHKITKRGQNVTFRCDPISEHNRLYWYRQTLGQGPEFLTYFQNEAQLEKSRLLSDRFSAERPKGSFSTLEIQRTEQGDSAMYLCASSFTGKGYTFGSGTRLTVV.

V and J are TRBV19 and TRBJ2-7; TRBD1 agrees at 10 bases. This CDR3 is built from 15 residues. V dropped 8 bases and J dropped 5; count of bases not matched to a gene: 12. The germline CDR1 and CDR2 sequences are LNHDA and SQIVND (reference sequence). Here the CDR3 DNA reads TGTGCCAGTCTCCCTCCCGGGACAGGGGTCCACGAGCAGTACTTC. Its protein product is CASLPPGTGVHEQYF. The variable domain in full, completed from reference TRBV19 and TRBJ2-7, reads DGGITQSPKYLFRKEGQNVTLSCEQNLNHDAMYWYRQDPGQGLRLIYYSQIVNDFQKGDIAEGYSVSREKKESFPLTVTSAQKNPTAFYLCASLPPGTGVHEQYFGPGTRLTVT.

The genes are TRBV19 and TRBJ1-2, with 10 bases aligning to TRBD1. The CDR3 extends over 16 amino acids. V lost 3 bases to trimming and J lost 3 bases; unmatched junction nucleotides: 7. Germline CDR1 is LNHDA and CDR2 is SQIVND (reference sequence). CDR3: CASSIPDRGIYYGYTF. For the CDR3, the DNA is TGTGCCAGTAGTATTCCGGACAGGGGGATCTACTATGGCTACACCTTC.

This clone was counted a single time. The chain has TRBV6-5 and TRBJ1-4; 7 bases are a match to TRBD1. Germline assignment: CDR1 MNHEY and CDR2 SVGAGI. The CDR3 is 15 residues long. Germline trimming cut 2 bases from V and 11 bases from J; bases unmatched to any gene: 11. The CDR3 DNA reads as TGTGCCAGCAGTTACACAAAACAGACAGGGACCAAACTGTTTTTT. Translated: CASSYTKQTGTKLFF.

In this sample, this clone turned up a few times. The chain has TRBV5-1 and TRBJ2-1, with TRBD2 matching 12 bases. Germline lookup yields CDR1 SGHRS and CDR2 YFSETQ. The length of the CDR3 is 20 residues. V lost 0 bases to trimming and J lost 4 bases; unmatched junction nucleotides: 14. The DNA of the CDR3 is TGCGCCAGCAGCTTGGCGGGGAAGGCGCTAGCGGGAGGGAATTACAATGAGCAGTTCTTC. Residues: CASSLAGKALAGGNYNEQFF.

This clone was seen just once. The genes are TRBV7-3 and TRBJ2-5, with TRBD2 matching 14 bases. Trimming cost V 5 bases and J 5 bases; bases outside gene matches: 13. The CDR3 sequence is 18 residues long. CDR1 is SGHTA, CDR2 FQGTGA, per germline. This CDR3 is CASSPRTGTSGGAETQYF. The CDR3 DNA reads TGTGCCAGCAGCCCGCGGACCGGGACTAGCGGGGGAGCGGAGACCCAGTACTTC.